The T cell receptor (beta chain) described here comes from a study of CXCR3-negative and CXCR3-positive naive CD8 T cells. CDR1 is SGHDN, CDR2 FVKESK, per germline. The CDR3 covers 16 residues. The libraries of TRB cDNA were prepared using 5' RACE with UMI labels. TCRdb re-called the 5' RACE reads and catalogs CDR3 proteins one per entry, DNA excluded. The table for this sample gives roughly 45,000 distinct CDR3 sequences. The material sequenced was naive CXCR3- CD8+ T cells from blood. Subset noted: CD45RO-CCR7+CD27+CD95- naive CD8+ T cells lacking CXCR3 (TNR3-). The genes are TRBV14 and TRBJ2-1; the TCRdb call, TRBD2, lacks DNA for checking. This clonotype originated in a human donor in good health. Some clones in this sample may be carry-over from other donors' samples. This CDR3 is CASSQGLAGVYNEQFF. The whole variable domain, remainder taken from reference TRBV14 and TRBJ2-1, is EAGVTQFPSHSVIEKGQTVTLRCDPISGHDNLYWYRRVMGKEIKFLLHFVKESKQDESGMPNNRFLAERTGGTYSTLKVQPAELEDSGVYFCASSQGLAGVYNEQFFGPGTRLTVL.